These 9 T cell receptor beta chains were all obtained from the same sample, sequenced in a study of T cells in Graves' hyperthyroidism and ophthalmopathy. RNA transcripts were the template for amplifying TCR beta CDR3 regions. HTBI primers were the set used in a first-round RT-PCR of the TCR CDR3. A single record per CDR3 protein comes from TCRdb applying MiXCR to the multiplex PCR reads. The table includes hundreds of thousands of distinct CDR3 sequences, under 15% detected once. The specimen sequenced was blood. These receptors were taken from a woman between 25 and 40 years old with Graves' hyperthyroidism.

The genes are TRBV10-3 and TRBJ2-1; 8 bases line up with TRBD2. This CDR3 region has 15 residues. Germline V lookup: CDR1 ENHRY, CDR2 SYGVKD. Trimming cost V 0 bases and J 6 bases; bases outside gene matches: 4. For the CDR3, the DNA is TGTGCCATCAGTGAGTCAGGACTAGCAGGCAATGAGCAGTTCTTC. It specifies CAISESGLAGNEQFF.

This clonotype appeared many times. The chain combines TRBV15 with TRBJ2-3; no firm D call. This CDR3 is 14 amino acids long. CDR1 is LNHNV, CDR2 YYDKDF, per germline (reference sequence). V was pared by 5 bases and J by 0 bases, with 9 bases between. The CDR3, as DNA: TGTGCCACCAGCGCCGTGTCTAGCACAGATACGCAGTATTTT. Translation gives CATSAVSSTDTQYF.

The sample holds a few counts of this clonotype. This chain uses TRBV5-1 with TRBJ2-3; TRBD2 matches at 14 bases. Looked up from germline, CDR1 is SGHRS and CDR2 is YFSETQ. The length of the CDR3 is 15 residues. The junction had 4 bases not matched to a gene; V was cut back by 4 bases and J by 6 bases. The CDR3 bases are TGCGCCAGCAGCGGGGGACTAGCGGGAGTGGATACGCAGTATTTT. Protein product: CASSGGLAGVDTQYF.

This clonotype was found many times. J is TRBJ2-2 and V is TRBV27; D is perhaps TRBD2 (6 bases). The CDR3 sequence is 16 residues long. V dropped 6 bases and J dropped 3 bases, with 17 bases sitting between them. Germline V lookup: CDR1 MNHEY, CDR2 SMNVEV (reference sequence). The CDR3 nucleotides read TGTGCCAGCAGGCCCGCCGGGACTGTAGACACCGGGGAGCTGTTTTTT. Its protein is CASRPAGTVDTGELFF.

This clonotype was counted many times. The rearrangement links TRBV28 to TRBJ2-5; 10 bases are a match to TRBD2. CDR1 and CDR2 from the germline V gene are MDHEN and SYDVKM. V gave up 4 bases and J gave up 4 bases; unmatched junction bases: 9. The CDR3 contains 16 residues. The chain's CDR3 is CASSYPLAGDRETQYF. The CDR3 nucleotides are TGTGCCAGCAGTTACCCCCTAGCGGGAGATCGAGAGACCCAGTACTTC.

The genes are TRBV12-3 or TRBV12-4 and TRBJ1-2; no clear D gene. This CDR3 is 12 amino acids long. The V gene lost 5 bases and the J gene lost 4 bases, with 8 bases spanning the gap. CDR3 region: CASSVNPYGYTF. The CDR3 region has the DNA TGTGCCAGCAGTGTGAACCCCTATGGCTACACCTTC.

This clonotype was detected many times. The chain carries TRBV20-1 and TRBJ2-5, with TRBD1 matching over 10 bases. The CDR3 length is 14 residues. CDR1 is DFQATT, CDR2 SNEGSKA, per germline (reference sequence). After removal of 1 base from V and 5 bases from J, the junction contained 4 bases not matched to a gene. DNA of the CDR3: TGCAGTGCTAGAGTGACAGGGGGCAAGGAGACCCAGTACTTC. This gives the protein CSARVTGGKETQYF.

This clonotype was counted a few times. One base away lies a much larger clone, so this may be a sequencing read error. Since the CDR3 does not end with the conserved phenylalanine or tryptophan, this likely comes from a read error. V and J are TRBV28 and TRBJ1-1, with D unresolved. Trimming took off 7 bases at V and 0 bases at J, with 9 bases between the two ends. Germline V lookup: CDR1 MDHEN, CDR2 SYDVKM. The length of the CDR3 is 13 residues. The CDR3 loop reads CASTTRMNTEAFS. CDR3 coding DNA: TGTGCCAGCACGACCCGTATGAACACTGAAGCTTTCTCT.

J is TRBJ1-4 and V is TRBV5-5, with TRBD1 identical over 11 bases. Germline V lookup: CDR1 SGHKS, CDR2 YYEKEE (reference sequence). Trimming removed 4 bases from V and 8 bases from J; junction bases left unmatched: 7. The CDR3 covers 15 residues. CDR3 bases: TGTGCCAGCAGCGCCACCGGGACAGGGGGAGAAAAACTGTTTTTT. It codes for CASSATGTGGEKLFF.